The 30 T cell receptor beta chains presented below share a single source sample, sequenced in a study of identical twins. TCRdb redid the calling of the 5' RACE reads with MiXCR, one entry per CDR3 protein. The table includes 450,000 or so distinct CDR3 sequences, roughly 24% detected once. These records were also assigned to another study, of T cells expressing NK-cell markers.

Sequencing was done on a sample of CD4+ T cells sorted from blood. These receptors were obtained from a woman between 18 and 29 years old in good health.

The V gene is TRBV20-1, the J gene TRBJ2-1; 7 bases fit TRBD2. The V segment lost 3 bases and the J segment 0 bases; nucleotides outside the gene matches: 5. The CDR3 spans 15 residues. Germline V gene data show CDR1 as DFQATT and CDR2 as SNEGSKA (reference sequence). CDR3 bases: TGCAGTGCTAGTTTCGGCGGGAGCTCCTACAATGAGCAGTTCTTC. It yields the protein CSASFGGSSYNEQFF.

This clonotype appeared a few times. V usage is TRBV12-3 or TRBV12-4 and J usage is TRBJ2-1, with 13 positions matching TRBD2. This CDR3 is built from 15 residues. Trimming took 5 bases from V and 7 from J; bases not matched to a gene: 5. CDR3 sequence reads: CASSPTSGRLNEQFF. CDR3 sequence (DNA): TGTGCCAGCAGTCCGACTAGCGGGAGGTTAAATGAGCAGTTCTTC.

This clonotype was seen a few times. The chain is built from TRBV27 and TRBJ1-6, with 7 bases that match TRBD1. CDR3 size: 15 residues. J gave up 9 bases and V 5 bases, and 10 bases lay outside the gene matches. Germline V lookup: CDR1 MNHEY, CDR2 SMNVEV (reference sequence). Here the CDR3 reads CASSVTGWMVSPLHF. For the CDR3, the DNA is TGTGCCAGCAGTGTGACAGGGTGGATGGTTTCACCCCTCCACTTT.

The gene calls are TRBV20-1 and TRBJ2-7, with 11 nucleotides matching TRBD2. The J segment lost 3 bases and the V segment lost 2 bases, leaving 3 bases of the junction unmatched. Germline CDR1 reads DFQATT; CDR2 reads SNEGSKA (reference sequence). This CDR3 contains 14 residues. The CDR3 bases are TGCAGTGCTAGACTAGCGGGAGGCAACTACGAGCAGTACTTC. Translation gives CSARLAGGNYEQYF.

This clonotype was seen a handful of times. V usage is TRBV9 and J usage is TRBJ2-1; D may be TRBD2 (7 bases). Trimming took off 3 bases at V and 6 bases at J, with 16 bases between the two ends. The CDR3 extends over 15 amino acids. Germline V CDR1 and CDR2: SGDLS, YYNGEE. The DNA of the CDR3 is TGTGCCAGCAGCGCCCGTCTAGCGGACAGCAATGAGCAGTTCTTC. Residues: CASSARLADSNEQFF.

This clonotype was recorded many times. The chain employs TRBV4-3 and TRBJ2-2; no clear D gene. V lost 0 bases and J lost 4, with 9 bases in between. The CDR3 is 15 residues long. Germline CDR1 reads LGHNA; CDR2 reads YSLEER. CDR3 residues: CASSQEAGRTGELFF. CDR3 DNA: TGCGCCAGCAGCCAAGAAGCTGGCCGCACCGGGGAGCTGTTTTTT.

This chain uses TRBV29-1 with TRBJ2-3; D possibly corresponds to TRBD1 (6 bases). This CDR3 has 13 amino acids. Germline V gives CDR1 SQVTM, CDR2 ANQGSEA. V shed 4 bases and J shed 1 base, with 9 bases lying between them. The chain's CDR3 is CSVAGVGTDTQYF. The CDR3 DNA follows: TGCAGCGTTGCAGGGGTCGGCACAGATACGCAGTATTTT.

The chain uses TRBV20-1 and TRBJ2-2; D is unclear. Trimming left V 4 bases short and J 2 bases short, with 11 bases between. The CDR3 covers 14 residues. In germline, CDR1 is DFQATT, CDR2 SNEGSKA (reference sequence). The CDR3 DNA reads TGCAGTGCTATTGTCCAGAGCAACACCGGGGAGCTGTTTTTT. This codes for CSAIVQSNTGELFF.

The chain is built from TRBV7-2 and TRBJ2-1; D is ambiguous. Germline values: CDR1 SGHTA, CDR2 FQGNSA. The CDR3 runs to 12 residues. Trimming left V 8 bases short and J 6 bases short, with 11 bases between. The CDR3 reads CASGWSGNEQFF. As DNA, the CDR3 is TGTGCCAGCGGTTGGTCGGGCAATGAGCAGTTCTTC.

The chain is built from TRBV5-1 and TRBJ1-4; no firm D call. Trimming cost V 0 bases and J 6 bases, with 12 bases left between them. Germline V CDR1 and CDR2: SGHRS, YFSETQ. The CDR3 consists of 15 residues. The CDR3 DNA sequence: TGCGCCAGCAGCTTGGTAGGCGGGTTCGATGAAAAACTGTTTTTT. Encoded protein: CASSLVGGFDEKLFF.

The rearrangement joins TRBV2 to TRBJ2-2; D unclear. The V end was cut by 7 bases, the J end by 3 bases, with 6 bases between. This CDR3 is 12 amino acids long. CDR1 is SNHLY and CDR2 is FYNNEI in the germline V gene. CDR3 bases: TGTGCCAGCACCGCGGACACCGGGGAGCTGTTTTTT. Its translation is CASTADTGELFF.

This clonotype was found a few times. The V gene is TRBV24-1, the J gene TRBJ2-5, with a weak D call TRBD2 (6 bases). Trimming removed 4 bases from V and 1 base from J, with 9 bases in between. CDR1 is KGHDR and CDR2 is SFDVKD in the germline V gene. The CDR3 extends over 14 amino acids. CDR3 residues: CATSEGGAQETQYF. The DNA for the CDR3 is TGTGCCACCAGTGAAGGCGGGGCCCAAGAGACCCAGTACTTC.

V usage is TRBV20-1 and J usage is TRBJ2-7, with 8 bases lining up with TRBD2. This CDR3 is built from 14 residues. Germline V CDR1 and CDR2: DFQATT, SNEGSKA (reference sequence). V shed 2 bases, J shed 4 bases, and the junction held 7 bases outside the gene matches. This CDR3 reads CSARISGRLYEQYF. In nucleotides, the CDR3 is TGCAGTGCTAGAATAAGCGGGAGACTGTACGAGCAGTACTTC.

This clonotype has more than one count but fewer than ten. V gene TRBV7-6 combines with J gene TRBJ2-1; 9 bases fit TRBD2. This CDR3 contains 16 residues. Germline-derived CDR1 and CDR2 are SGHVS and FNYEAQ. The V gene end was trimmed by 0 bases and the J gene end by 7 bases; junction bases not matched to a gene: 7. This CDR3 is CASSLASGLAINEQFF. CDR3 DNA: TGTGCCAGCAGCTTAGCTTCCGGACTAGCGATTAATGAGCAGTTCTTC. Full variable domain (outside the CDR3, taken from reference TRBV7-6 and TRBJ2-1): GAGVSQSPRYKVTKRGQDVALRCDPISGHVSLYWYRQALGQGPEFLTYFNYEAQQDKSGLPNDRFSAERPEGSISTLTIQRTEQRDSAMYRCASSLASGLAINEQFFGPGTRLTVL.

This clonotype was observed a handful of times. The V and J genes are TRBV27 and TRBJ1-4, with a weak D call TRBD1 (5 bases). The CDR3 has 15 amino acids. Germline-derived CDR1 and CDR2 are MNHEY and SMNVEV (reference sequence). V lost 5 bases and J lost 8, with 18 bases in between. The CDR3 here is CASSPRDREKEKLFF. The CDR3 DNA reads as TGTGCCAGCAGTCCCCGGGACCGGGAAAAAGAAAAACTGTTTTTT.

V usage is TRBV20-1 and J usage is TRBJ2-7; the match to TRBD2 covers 10 bases. Per the germline V gene, CDR1 is DFQATT and CDR2 is SNEGSKA (reference sequence). The junction had 7 bases not matched to a gene; V was cut back by 6 bases and J by 5 bases. The CDR3 covers 13 residues. The CDR3 loop is CSATLLAGHEQYF. The DNA of the CDR3 is TGCAGTGCCACCCTACTAGCGGGACACGAGCAGTACTTC.

The J gene is TRBJ1-5, the V gene TRBV9, with 7 bases lining up with TRBD1. The CDR3 extends over 14 amino acids. V lost 3 bases, J lost 4 bases, and 4 bases stayed unmatched. Germline CDR1 is SGDLS and CDR2 is YYNGEE. CDR3 sequence reads: CASSAGQANQPQHF. CDR3 in DNA: TGTGCCAGCAGCGCTGGACAGGCAAATCAGCCCCAGCATTTT. Variable domain in full (rest from reference TRBV9 and TRBJ1-5): DSGVTQTPKHLITATGQRVTLRCSPRSGDLSVYWYQQSLDQGLQFLIQYYNGEERAKGNILERFSAQQFPDLHSELNLSSLELGDSALYFCASSAGQANQPQHFGDGTRLSIL.

This clonotype has just a few counts. The chain recombines TRBV20-1 with TRBJ2-1; no definite D call. With 4 bases removed from V and 7 bases from J, the gap between germline ends came to 11 bases. This CDR3 has 12 residues. Germline V gives CDR1 DFQATT, CDR2 SNEGSKA (reference sequence). The CDR3, as DNA: TGCAGTGCTACTAGGTCAGCAAATGAGCAGTTCTTC. Encoded protein: CSATRSANEQFF.

The genes are TRBV5-1 and TRBJ2-3; D is tentatively TRBD1 or TRBD2 (6 bases each). Germline CDR1 reads SGHRS; CDR2 reads YFSETQ. V was shortened by 0 bases and J by 0 bases, with 11 bases between the two germline ends. The CDR3 is 16 amino acids. The CDR3 region is CASSLEGGPSTDTQYF. CDR3 in DNA: TGCGCCAGCAGCTTGGAGGGGGGACCGAGCACAGATACGCAGTATTTT.

The chain recombines TRBV5-1 with TRBJ2-7, with TRBD1 matching 8 bases. J gave up 6 bases and V 3 bases, and 5 bases lay outside the gene matches. Germline V gene lookup returns CDR1 SGHRS and CDR2 YFSETQ. The CDR3 loop spans 13 amino acids. DNA of the CDR3: TGCGCCAGCAGCTCAACAGGGGGAGCCGAGCAGTACTTC. It translates to CASSSTGGAEQYF.

This clonotype was counted only a few times. The J gene is TRBJ2-1, the V gene TRBV20-1; 7 bases match TRBD2. This CDR3 has 12 amino acids. The V and J ends lost 5 bases and 4 bases, in that order; junction bases with no gene match: 2. Germline V gene sequence: CDR1 DFQATT, CDR2 SNEGSKA (reference sequence). DNA of the CDR3: TGCAGTGCTCCCGGGAGGTACAATGAGCAGTTCTTC. Its protein is CSAPGRYNEQFF.

The chain couples TRBV12-3 or TRBV12-4 to TRBJ2-3; 10 nucleotides align to TRBD2. This CDR3 has 16 residues. Trimming removed 6 bases from V and 2 bases from J; junction bases left unmatched: 8. CDR3 sequence: CASRRGLAENTDTQYF. DNA for the CDR3: TGTGCCAGCAGAAGAGGACTAGCGGAGAACACAGATACGCAGTATTTT.

This chain joins TRBV5-1 and TRBJ2-1, with TRBD2 matching over 7 bases. The ends lost 4 bases at V and 6 bases at J; junction bases unmatched: 4. The CDR3 has 13 residues. Per the germline V gene, CDR1 is SGHRS and CDR2 is YFSETQ. This CDR3 reads CASSGDYPNEQFF. Here the CDR3 DNA reads TGCGCCAGCAGCGGGGACTACCCCAATGAGCAGTTCTTC.

This clonotype was seen a handful of times. The chain carries TRBV6-5 and TRBJ1-2; D gene uncertain. V shed 2 bases and J shed 4 bases, with 11 bases lying between them. Germline values: CDR1 MNHEY, CDR2 SVGAGI. This CDR3 has 14 residues. CDR3 in DNA: TGTGCCAGCAGTTACCGTCCAGAATTCTATGGCTACACCTTC. This codes for CASSYRPEFYGYTF.

The J gene is TRBJ2-7, the V gene TRBV5-1, with D possibly TRBD1 on 5 matching bases. The CDR3 loop spans 15 amino acids. The V gene lost 4 bases and the J gene lost 2 bases, with 16 bases spanning the gap. Per the germline V gene, CDR1 is SGHRS and CDR2 is YFSETQ. The CDR3 region has the DNA TGCGCCAGCAGCGGACACGGTGGTGTCCCCTACGAGCAGTACTTC. Protein product: CASSGHGGVPYEQYF.

J is TRBJ2-3 and V is TRBV20-1, with no clear D. CDR1 DFQATT and CDR2 SNEGSKA come from the germline V gene (reference sequence). Trimming pared 0 bases from V and 2 bases from J, leaving 6 bases between. The CDR3 runs to 13 residues. CDR3 nucleotides: TGCAGTGCTAGAGAGTATTTCACAGATACGCAGTATTTT. Protein: CSAREYFTDTQYF.

Only a few counts were recorded for this clonotype. V is TRBV11-2 and J is TRBJ2-5, with D unresolved. The germline CDR1 and CDR2 sequences are SGHAT and FQNNGV. Between the trimmed V and J ends, which lost 3 bases and 9 bases, there was a span of 17 bases. The CDR3 spans 14 residues. CDR3 sequence (DNA): TGTGCCAGCAGCTTTGGTGTGAGAGCGCCGGCCCAGTACTTC. Translating it yields CASSFGVRAPAQYF.

The chain joins TRBV20-1 to TRBJ2-3; 7 bases fit TRBD2. Trimming at V came to 3 bases and at J to 0 bases, leaving 6 bases not matched to a gene. Germline CDR1 reads DFQATT; CDR2 reads SNEGSKA (reference sequence). The CDR3 is 15 amino acids. The CDR3 region is CSARSPSGSTDTQYF. Here the CDR3 DNA reads TGCAGTGCTAGGTCCCCTAGCGGAAGCACAGATACGCAGTATTTT.

This clonotype was counted a single time. The gene calls are TRBV9 and TRBJ2-7, with a possible D match to TRBD1 (5 bases). Germline CDR1 reads SGDLS; CDR2 reads YYNGEE. V lost 2 bases, J lost 0 bases, and 9 bases lay in between. There are 14 residues in the CDR3. The CDR3 DNA reads as TGTGCCAGCAGCGTCGGACATCCCTCCTACGAGCAGTACTTC. Encoded protein: CASSVGHPSYEQYF.

The chain joins TRBV20-1 to TRBJ2-1, with 13 positions matching TRBD2. There are 16 residues in the CDR3. Unmatched junction bases numbered 4, after V lost 3 bases and J lost 2 bases. Germline V CDR1 and CDR2: DFQATT, SNEGSKA (reference sequence). DNA for the CDR3: TGCAGTGCTAGGGGACTAGCGGGACCAACCTACAATGAGCAGTTCTTC. Its translation is CSARGLAGPTYNEQFF.